This paragraph reports one T cell receptor beta chain. This specimen comes from a study of blood T cell repertoires in COVID-19. Looking at the study overall: Sites in the United States, Italy and Spain provided acute and convalescent COVID-19 samples. PBMCs, B-cell-depleted T cells, or T cells provided the cDNA or gDNA that made up the material.

Germline lookup yields CDR1 SGHDN and CDR2 FVKESK. The CDR3 contains 16 residues. The trim removed 4 bases at V and 3 bases at J, leaving 8 bases unmatched. This table comes from immunoSEQ multiplex PCR, and its TCRdb copy is limited to in-frame clones, with some not included. Seen here are 200,000 or so clones, around four fifths observed once, and the top ten hold around 6.9%. The chain uses TRBV14 and TRBJ2-2, with 7 positions matching TRBD2. The sequence came from a human donor with acute or convalescent COVID-19. The donor label of this sample is uncertain. The sequenced sample was peripheral blood. CDR3 DNA sequence: TGTGCCAGCAGCCCACTAAGGACTAGGGACACCGGGGAGCTGTTTTTT. The encoded protein is CASSPLRTRDTGELFF.